This TCR beta chain was recorded in a study of T cells after yellow fever vaccination. Study results and caveats: Researchers cautioned that FACS-sorted repertoires could harbor abundant clonotypes contaminating from the bulk population.

In regard to this clonotype: Its target is unknown.

TCRdb recomputed calls from the 5' RACE reads with MiXCR, one row per CDR3 protein. This table has more than 95,000 distinct CDR3 sequences, over 8% appearing once. V was clipped by 5 bases and J by 5 bases, with 26 bases between them. The CDR3 sequence is 18 residues long. Germline V gene lookup returns CDR1 SEHNR and CDR2 FQNEAQ (reference sequence). The sequenced sample was CD8+ T cells sorted from PBMCs, obtained on the day of the yellow fever booster vaccination. This sequence originates from a young man who received the YFV17D yellow fever vaccine. The J gene is TRBJ2-3, the V gene TRBV7-9; D assignment may be TRBD1 or TRBD2 (6 bases each). CDR3 DNA: TGTGCCAGCAGCCACTTCAAATCCGACAGGAAGACTAGAGATACGCAGTATTTT. Translated: CASSHFKSDRKTRDTQYF. The complete variable domain, with remaining parts taken from reference TRBV7-9 and TRBJ2-3, reads DTGVSQNPRHKITKRGQNVTFRCDPISEHNRLYWYRQTLGQGPEFLTYFQNEAQLEKSRLLSDRFSAERPKGSFSTLEIQRTEQGDSAMYLCASSHFKSDRKTRDTQYFGPGTRLTVL.